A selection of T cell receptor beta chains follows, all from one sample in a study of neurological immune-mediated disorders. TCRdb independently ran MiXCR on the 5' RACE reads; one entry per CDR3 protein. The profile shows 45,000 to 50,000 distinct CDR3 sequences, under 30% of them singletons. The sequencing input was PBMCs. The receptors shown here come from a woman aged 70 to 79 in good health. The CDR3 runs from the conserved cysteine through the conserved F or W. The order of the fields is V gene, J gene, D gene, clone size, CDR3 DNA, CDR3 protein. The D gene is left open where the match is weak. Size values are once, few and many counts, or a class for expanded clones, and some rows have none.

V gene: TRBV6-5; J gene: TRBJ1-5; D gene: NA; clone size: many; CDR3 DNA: TGTGCCAGCAGTTACTCGAGTAGGGGGAATCAGCCCCAGCATTTT; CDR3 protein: CASSYSSRGNQPQHF
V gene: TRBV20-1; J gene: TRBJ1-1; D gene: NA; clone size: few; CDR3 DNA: TGCAGTGCTAGAGATTTCAGGGATGAGAACACTGAAGCTTTCTTT; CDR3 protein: CSARDFRDENTEAFF
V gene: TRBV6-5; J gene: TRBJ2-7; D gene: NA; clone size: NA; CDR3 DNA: TGTGCCAGCAGTCCCAAAAGGATTCCCTACGAGCAGTACTTC; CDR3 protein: CASSPKRIPYEQYF
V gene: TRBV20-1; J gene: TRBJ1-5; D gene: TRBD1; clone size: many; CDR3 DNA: TGCAGTGCGAGTACACAGGGGCGAGGGGGCAATCAGCCCCAGCATTTT; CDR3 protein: CSASTQGRGGNQPQHF
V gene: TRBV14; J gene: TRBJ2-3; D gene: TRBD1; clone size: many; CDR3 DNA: TGTGCCAGCAGCCGATACAGGGGGTTCAGCACAGATACGCAGTATTTT; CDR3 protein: CASSRYRGFSTDTQYF
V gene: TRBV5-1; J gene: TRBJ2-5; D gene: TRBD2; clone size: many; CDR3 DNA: TGCGCCAGCAGCTTGGGATGGGCGGGAGCCTCGTACCAAGAGACCCAGTACTTC; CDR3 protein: CASSLGWAGASYQETQYF
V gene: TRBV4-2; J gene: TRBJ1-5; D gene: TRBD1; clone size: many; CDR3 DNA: TGTGCCAGCAGCCAAGCTCCGCAGGGGGTTCAGCCCCAGCATTTT; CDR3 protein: CASSQAPQGVQPQHF
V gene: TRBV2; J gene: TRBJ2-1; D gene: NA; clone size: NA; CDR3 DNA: TGTGCCAGCATTCTCGGGACTCCTCGCAATGAGCAGTTCTTC; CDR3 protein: CASILGTPRNEQFF
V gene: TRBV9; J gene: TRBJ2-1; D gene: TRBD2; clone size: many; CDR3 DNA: TGTGCCAGCAGCGTAGATGCAGGGACTAGCGGGATCCATGAGCAGTTCTTC; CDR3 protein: CASSVDAGTSGIHEQFF
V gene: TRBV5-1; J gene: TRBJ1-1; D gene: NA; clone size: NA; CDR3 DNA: TGCGCCAGCAGCCGCCGGGGAGAAGGGGGCACTGAAGCTTTCTTT; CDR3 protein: CASSRRGEGGTEAFF
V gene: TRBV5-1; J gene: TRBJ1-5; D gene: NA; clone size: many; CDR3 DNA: TGCGCCAGCAGCGAGACATCGGGGAGTCAGCCCCAGCATTTT; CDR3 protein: CASSETSGSQPQHF
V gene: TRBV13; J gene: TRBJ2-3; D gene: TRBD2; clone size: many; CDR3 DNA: TGTGCCAGCAGCACTCAGACTAGCGCAACCACAGATACGCAGTATTTT; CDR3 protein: CASSTQTSATTDTQYF
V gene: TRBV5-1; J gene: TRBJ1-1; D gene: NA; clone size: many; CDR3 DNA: TGCGCCAGCACCCTGGGACGGGGGAACACTGAAGCTTTCTTT; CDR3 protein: CASTLGRGNTEAFF
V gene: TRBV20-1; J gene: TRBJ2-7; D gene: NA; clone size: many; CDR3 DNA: TGCAGTGTCGGAGGGAACCCTTCCGAGCAGTACTTC; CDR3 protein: CSVGGNPSEQYF